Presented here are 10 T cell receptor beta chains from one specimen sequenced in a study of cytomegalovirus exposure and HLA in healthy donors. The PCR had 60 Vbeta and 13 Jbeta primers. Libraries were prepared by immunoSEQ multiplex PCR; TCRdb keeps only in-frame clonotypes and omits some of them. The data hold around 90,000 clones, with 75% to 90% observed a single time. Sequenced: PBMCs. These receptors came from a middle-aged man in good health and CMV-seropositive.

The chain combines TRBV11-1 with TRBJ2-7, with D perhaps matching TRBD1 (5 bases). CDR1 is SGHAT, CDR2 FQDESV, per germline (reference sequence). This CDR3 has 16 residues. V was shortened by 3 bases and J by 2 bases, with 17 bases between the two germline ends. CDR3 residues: CASSFDPKGRPYEQYF. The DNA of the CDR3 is TGTGCCAGCAGCTTTGATCCTAAGGGGCGACCCTACGAGCAGTACTTC. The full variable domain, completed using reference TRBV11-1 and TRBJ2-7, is EAEVAQSPRYKITEKSQAVAFWCDPISGHATLYWYRQILGQGPELLVQFQDESVVDDSQLPKDRFSAERLKGVDSTLKIQPAELGDSAMYLCASSFDPKGRPYEQYFGPGTRLTVT.

The CDR3 bases are TGTGCCAGCAGTGATGTAACGGGGGGGAGCTCCTACAATGAGCAGTTCTTC. Encoded protein: CASSDVTGGSSYNEQFF. V gene TRBV6-1 combines with J gene TRBJ2-1; 8 bases align to TRBD2. CDR1 MNHNS and CDR2 SASEGT come from the germline V gene. The V and J ends lost 3 bases and 0 bases, in that order; junction bases with no gene match: 7. CDR3 length: 17 amino acids.

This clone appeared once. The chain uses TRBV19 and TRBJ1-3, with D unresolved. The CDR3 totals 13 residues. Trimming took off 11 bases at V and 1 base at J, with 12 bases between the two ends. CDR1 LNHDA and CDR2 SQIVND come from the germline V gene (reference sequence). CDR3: CASAGGSGNTIYF. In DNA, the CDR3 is TGTGCCTCTGCCGGCGGTTCTGGAAACACCATATATTTT.

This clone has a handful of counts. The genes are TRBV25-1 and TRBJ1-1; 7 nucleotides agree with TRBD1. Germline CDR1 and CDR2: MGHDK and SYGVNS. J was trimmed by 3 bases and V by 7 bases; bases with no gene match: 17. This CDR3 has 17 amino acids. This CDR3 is CASTRRTGMGLDTEAFF. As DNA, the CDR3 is TGTGCCAGCACTCGCCGGACAGGAATGGGGTTAGACACTGAAGCTTTCTTT.

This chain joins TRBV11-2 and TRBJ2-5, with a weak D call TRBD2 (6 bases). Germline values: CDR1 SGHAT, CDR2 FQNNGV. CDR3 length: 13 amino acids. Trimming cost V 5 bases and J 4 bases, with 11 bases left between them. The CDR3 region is CASSHGLTETQYF. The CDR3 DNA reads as TGTGCCAGCAGCCACGGACTAACAGAGACCCAGTACTTC.

CDR3 in DNA: TGCGCCAGCAAATTAGCGGGAGGATTCGGGGAGCTGTTTTTT. Its translation is CASKLAGGFGELFF. J is TRBJ2-2 and V is TRBV5-1; 10 nucleotides line up with TRBD2. The CDR3 runs 14 residues. From germline, CDR1 is SGHRS and CDR2 YFSETQ. V was clipped by 6 bases and J by 7 bases; unmatched bases: 6.

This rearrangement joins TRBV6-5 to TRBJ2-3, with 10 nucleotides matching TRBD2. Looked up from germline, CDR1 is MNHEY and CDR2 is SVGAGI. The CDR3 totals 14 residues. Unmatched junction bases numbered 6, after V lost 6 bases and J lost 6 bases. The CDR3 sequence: CASRPSGRLDTQYF. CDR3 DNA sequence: TGTGCCAGCAGACCTAGCGGGAGACTGGATACGCAGTATTTT.

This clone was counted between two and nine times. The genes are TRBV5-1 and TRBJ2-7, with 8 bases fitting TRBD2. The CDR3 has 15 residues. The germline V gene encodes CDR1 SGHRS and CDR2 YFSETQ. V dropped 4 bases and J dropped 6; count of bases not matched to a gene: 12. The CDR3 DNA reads TGCGCCAGCAGCGGAACTAGCGGAACTACGGCCGAGCAGTACTTC. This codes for CASSGTSGTTAEQYF.

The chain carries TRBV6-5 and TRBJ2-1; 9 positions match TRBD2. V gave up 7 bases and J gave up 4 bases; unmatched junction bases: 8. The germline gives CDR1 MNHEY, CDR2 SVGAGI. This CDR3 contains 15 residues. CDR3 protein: CASTTIAGDYNEQFF. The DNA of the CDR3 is TGTGCCAGCACCACAATAGCGGGAGATTACAATGAGCAGTTCTTC.

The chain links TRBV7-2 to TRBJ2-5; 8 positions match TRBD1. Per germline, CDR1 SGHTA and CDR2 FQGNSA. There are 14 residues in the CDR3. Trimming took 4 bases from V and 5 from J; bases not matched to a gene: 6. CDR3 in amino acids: CASSSPGGRETQYF. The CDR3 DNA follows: TGTGCCAGCAGCTCACCAGGGGGCAGGGAGACCCAGTACTTC. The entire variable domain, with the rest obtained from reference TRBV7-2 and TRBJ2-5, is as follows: GAGVSQSPSNKVTEKGKDVELRCDPISGHTALYWYRQSLGQGLEFLIYFQGNSAPDKSGLPSDRFSAERTGGSVSTLTIQRTQQEDSAVYLCASSSPGGRETQYFGPGTRLLVL.